This TCR beta chain emerged from a study of blood T cell repertoires in COVID-19. J gave up 8 bases and V 10 bases, and 17 bases lay outside the gene matches. The CDR3 loop spans 15 amino acids. The germline CDR1 and CDR2 sequences are LNHDA and SQIVND (reference sequence). Method: immunoSEQ multiplex PCR; TCRdb's copy keeps in-frame clones and lacks some. The repertoire holds 90,000 to 150,000 clones, with more than 60% as singletons. This clonotype originated in a man in his forties or fifties with acute or convalescent COVID-19. Sequencing input: peripheral blood. The V gene is TRBV19, the J gene TRBJ1-5; TRBD1 matches 7 bases. The CDR3 is CAKWGRGALVEPQHF. In nucleotides, the CDR3 is TGTGCCAAATGGGGCAGGGGGGCACTAGTTGAGCCCCAGCATTTT.